A single sample is the source of the 4 T cell receptor beta chains below, sequenced in a study of patients and donors after allogeneic stem cell transplantation. One entry per CDR3 protein, called by TCRdb with MiXCR from the RT-PCR reads. The table lists under 200,000 distinct CDR3 sequences, about 30% of them singletons. The sample comprised blood, either unsorted or a sorted T cell fraction (not recorded which). The receptor source for this set is a human donor who was either an allogeneic HSCT recipient or a stem cell or donor lymphocyte infusion donor (not recorded which). It is not recorded whose cells these are; they may come from a transplant donor.

This chain links TRBV9 with TRBJ2-2; D possibly corresponds to TRBD1 (6 bases). V was clipped by 4 bases and J by 0 bases, with 16 bases between them. This CDR3 has 17 residues. Per germline, CDR1 SGDLS and CDR2 YYNGEE. This chain's CDR3 is CASSSPWGLANTGELFF. CDR3 DNA sequence: TGTGCCAGCAGCTCCCCCTGGGGGCTTGCGAACACCGGGGAGCTGTTTTTT.

This clonotype was counted ten times or more. The CDR3 DNA is TGTGCCAGCAGACGGGACAGAAGGTCCGAGAGCAAAAACATTCAGTACTTC. Encoded protein: CASRRDRRSESKNIQYF. The chain employs TRBV27 and TRBJ2-4; 7 nucleotides line up with TRBD1. Trimming took 6 bases from V and 3 from J; bases not matched to a gene: 14. The CDR3 loop spans 17 amino acids. Looked up from germline, CDR1 is MNHEY and CDR2 is SMNVEV (reference sequence).

The chain links TRBV12-3 or TRBV12-4 to TRBJ2-3; D is ambiguous. V lost 8 bases and J 2 bases, leaving 17 bases between the germline ends. CDR3 length equals 15 residues. CDR3 DNA sequence: TGTGCCAGCGGGCCCGTAGGGCCTTACACAGATACGCAGTATTTT. Translated: CASGPVGPYTDTQYF.

There are a few counts of this clonotype. The chain combines TRBV18 with TRBJ1-6; perhaps TRBD1 as D (5 bases). The CDR3 is 15 residues long. Trimming took off 3 bases at V and 5 bases at J, with 11 bases between the two ends. CDR1 is KGHSH, CDR2 LQKENI, per germline. This CDR3 reads CASSPLGGNNSPLHF. The CDR3 DNA reads TGTGCCAGCTCACCTCTCGGGGGGAATAATTCACCCCTCCACTTT.